What follows are 30 T cell receptor beta chains derived from one specimen sequenced in a study of tumor-infiltrating lymphocytes in primary liver carcinoma. Total RNA amounting to 450 to 500 ng was the source from which TCR beta cDNA was made with a constant-region primer. Amplification in three nested multiplex PCR rounds with slightly modified ARM-PCR gave rise to TCR beta libraries. The first two PCR rounds used TRBV1-TRBV30 forward primers with a C-beta reverse primer, nine to eleven cycles each. TCRdb processed the multiplex PCR reads anew with MiXCR; each CDR3 protein has one entry. Of about 78,000 distinct CDR3 sequences detected, about 64% appear once; the ten largest clones hold approximately 14%. Total RNA and DNA came together from 20-30 mg of bulk tissue without cell sorting. Sequencing was done on a sample of liver tumor tissue from sampling region 4. Subset noted: tumor region T4, right-lateral pole. These receptors came from a woman aged 60-75 years with primary liver carcinoma and hepatitis B virus infection.

With respect to this clonotype: The junction shows a germline mismatch at one end, possibly a read error. This chain links TRBV12-3 or TRBV12-4 with TRBJ1-3; D gene uncertain. The CDR3 is made up of 14 amino acids. In DNA form, the CDR3 reads TGTGCTAGCAGTTTACGAGGTGCTCGAAACACCATACATTTT. Translating it yields CASSLRGARNTIHF.

As concerns this clonotype: At one end, the junction sequence differs from germline, possibly due to a read error. The chain recombines TRBV12-3 or TRBV12-4 with TRBJ1-2; D may be TRBD1 (5 bases). This CDR3 spans 13 amino acids. CDR3 residues: CTSSLDKNYGYTF. CDR3 bases: TGTACCAGCAGTTTGGACAAAAACTATGGTTACACCTTC.

For this clonotype: The CDR3 end shows no conserved phenylalanine or tryptophan, and so a read error is likely. It is unclear where the CDR3 begins or ends on the DNA, so no DNA is shown, and the CDR3 is as TCRdb lists it. V is TRBV29-1 and J is TRBJ2-2; the table's D call TRBD2 went unverified against the DNA. The CDR3 is made up of 14 amino acids, end residues included. Germline lookup yields CDR1 SQVTM and CDR2 ANQGSEA. CDR3 sequence: CSDEGTSRTGELFS.

As for this clonotype: The conserved phenylalanine or tryptophan normally closing the CDR3 is absent here, so this likely arose from a read error. The V gene is TRBV29-1, the J gene TRBJ1-2, with 8 positions matching TRBD1. The germline V gene has CDR1 SQVTM and CDR2 ANQGSEA. The CDR3 has 14 residues. The J segment lost 8 bases and the V segment lost 6 bases, leaving 14 bases of the junction unmatched. The CDR3 DNA sequence: TGCAGCGTCGCTGACAGGGGATTTAATAGGGGCTACACCTTA. Translated, it gives CSVADRGFNRGYTL.

On this clonotype: This may be a read error: a much more frequent sequence differs by one nucleotide. The genes are TRBV7-9 and TRBJ2-7; the D gene is possibly TRBD1 (7 bases). This CDR3 is built from 14 residues. In germline, CDR1 is SEHNR, CDR2 FQNEAQ (reference sequence). DNA of the CDR3: TGTGCCAGCAGTCCCCGGGACAGCTACGGGGGCAAGTGCTTC. The encoded protein is CASSPRDSYGGKCF.

As concerns this clonotype: At one boundary the junction diverges from the germline segment, which might be a read error. J is TRBJ2-5 and V is TRBV29-1, with D perhaps TRBD1 (7 bases). The length of the CDR3 is 15 residues. The germline V gene encodes CDR1 SQVTM and CDR2 ANQGSEA. The CDR3 DNA sequence: TGCAGCGTTGAACTCAGGGGGGATATTGGAGAGACCCTGTATTTC. It codes for CSVELRGDIGETLYF. Full variable domain (remainder filled in from reference TRBV29-1 and TRBJ2-5): SAVISQKPSRDICQRGTSLTIQCQVDSQVTMMFWYRQQPGQSLTLIATANQGSEATYESGFVIDKFPISRPNLTFSTLTVSNMSPEDSSIYLCSVELRGDIGETLYFGPGTRLLVL.

This clonotype came up once. The V call is TRBV4-1, the J call TRBJ1-2; D is possibly TRBD1 (5 bases). Trimming shortened V by 4 bases and J by 7 bases, and 13 bases separated the two germline ends. CDR3 length: 13 amino acids. The V gene's germline CDR1 is MGHRA and CDR2 YSYEKL. The CDR3 DNA is TGCGCCAGCAGCCGGGGCACAAGGCGTGGCTACACCTTC. Its translation: CASSRGTRRGYTF.

Concerning this clonotype itself: It may be a read error: a sequence one base away is much more abundant. This sequence joins TRBV7-8 and TRBJ2-7, with TRBD2 matching over 15 bases. Germline CDR1 and CDR2: SGHVS and FQNEAQ. V lost 4 bases to trimming and J lost 0 bases; unmatched junction nucleotides: 7. The length of the CDR3 is 18 residues. CDR3 in amino acids: CASSSVGLAGGTSYEQYF. The CDR3 DNA reads as TGTGCCAGCAGCTCAGTCGGACTAGCGGGAGGGACCTCCTACGAGCAGTACTTC.

Details on this clonotype: A much larger clonotype is one base distant, so this may be a read error. The chain is built from TRBV5-1 and TRBJ2-1, with D perhaps TRBD2 (6 bases). The length of the CDR3 is 13 residues. Between the trimmed V and J ends, which lost 4 bases and 9 bases, there was a span of 14 bases. Germline CDR1 SGHRS, CDR2 YFSETQ. The CDR3 DNA reads as TGCGCCAGCAGCCCACCGGACTATTTTGAGCAGTTCTTC. It codes for CASSPPDYFEQFF. Filled out from reference TRBV5-1 and TRBJ2-1, the complete variable domain reads KAGVTQTPRYLIKTRGQQVTLSCSPISGHRSVSWYQQTPGQGLQFLFEYFSETQRNKGNFPGRFSGRQFSNSRSEMNVSTLELGDSALYLCASSPPDYFEQFFGPGTRLTVL.

As concerns this clonotype: One end of the junction varies from germline; a read error may be responsible. The V gene is TRBV11-2, the J gene TRBJ2-1, with 8 positions matching TRBD1. Looked up from germline, CDR1 is SGHAT and CDR2 is FQNNGV. The CDR3 covers 16 residues. CDR3 protein: CASSDPTGVFDKEQSF. The CDR3 region has the DNA TGTGCCAGCAGCGACCCGACAGGGGTTTTTGACAAAGAGCAATCCTTC. The full variable domain, its missing parts supplied by reference TRBV11-2 and TRBJ2-1, is EAGVAQSPRYKIIEKRQSVAFWCNPISGHATLYWYQQILGQGPKLLIQFQNNGVVDDSQLPKDRFSAERLKGVDSTLKIQPAKLEDSAVYLCASSDPTGVFDKEQSFGPGTRLTVL.

About this clonotype: At one boundary the junction diverges from the germline segment, which might be a read error. CDR3 in amino acids: CARSSHRGYQEIQYF. The CDR3 DNA follows: TGTGCCAGGAGCTCCCATCGGGGGTACCAAGAGATCCAGTACTTC. The V call is TRBV11-2, the J call TRBJ2-5, with a tentative D call TRBD2 (6 bases). The CDR3 totals 15 residues. Per germline, CDR1 SGHAT and CDR2 FQNNGV.

Points on this clonotype: Germline and junction disagree at one end, which may indicate a read error. The chain employs TRBV11-3 and TRBJ2-3, with 7 bases fitting TRBD1. Germline CDR1 is SGHNT and CDR2 is YENEEA. The CDR3 runs 14 residues. CDR3 residues: CAGSHRTGADTQYF. The CDR3 DNA follows: TGTGCCGGCAGCCATCGGACAGGCGCAGATACGCAATATTTT.

The chain links TRBV29-1 to TRBJ1-2, with 7 bases aligning to TRBD1. Per germline, CDR1 SQVTM and CDR2 ANQGSEA. The CDR3 covers 14 residues. CDR3 region: CRVAIGGASSGYTF. CDR3 sequence (DNA): TGCAGGGTCGCGATAGGGGGCGCATCCTCTGGCTACACCTTC.

In this sample, this clonotype turned up many times. V gene TRBV30 combines with J gene TRBJ1-1, with 7 positions matching TRBD1. Germline CDR1 is GTSNPN and CDR2 is SVGIG (reference sequence). V dropped 5 bases and J dropped 1; count of bases not matched to a gene: 7. The CDR3 is made up of 14 amino acids. CDR3 in DNA: TGTGCCTGGGATATCCGGGACAGGAACACTGAAGCTTTCTTT. This gives the protein CAWDIRDRNTEAFF.

The chain couples TRBV5-4 to TRBJ2-2, with 9 bases fitting TRBD1. Germline loops: CDR1 SGHNT, CDR2 YYREEE (reference sequence). J gave up 5 bases and V 1 base, and 12 bases lay outside the gene matches. This CDR3 comprises 18 residues. In DNA form, the CDR3 reads TGTGCCAGCAGCTTGCCCCCGGGACAGGGAATGAAGACCGGGGAGCTGTTTTTT. It encodes CASSLPPGQGMKTGELFF.

A note on this clonotype: One end of the junction does not line up with germline, which may come from a read error. The chain combines TRBV28 with TRBJ2-6; D possibly corresponds to TRBD1 (5 bases). The CDR3 consists of 15 residues. Germline V gene lookup returns CDR1 MDHEN and CDR2 SYDVKM. This CDR3 reads CASGRPESGANVPTF. In nucleotides, the CDR3 is TGTGCCAGCGGCCGACCGGAATCTGGGGCCAACGTCCCGACTTTC. Supplemented by reference TRBV28 and TRBJ2-6, the full variable domain reads DVKVTQSSRYLVKRTGEKVFLECVQDMDHENMFWYRQDPGLGLRLIYFSYDVKMKEKGDIPEGYSVSREKKERFSLILESASTNQTSMYLCASGRPESGANVPTFGAGSRLTVL.

CDR3 bases: TGTGCCAGCAGCAGGAGACTAGCGGGAGGGCCAAGAGTAGAAGACCAGTACTTC. This gives the protein CASSRRLAGGPRVEDQYF. The rearrangement links TRBV11-2 to TRBJ2-5; 14 bases are shared with TRBD2. Germline assignment: CDR1 SGHAT and CDR2 FQNNGV. The CDR3 spans 18 residues. Unmatched junction bases numbered 18, after V lost 5 bases and J lost 10 bases. Full variable domain (remainder filled in from reference TRBV11-2 and TRBJ2-5): EAGVAQSPRYKIIEKRQSVAFWCNPISGHATLYWYQQILGQGPKLLIQFQNNGVVDDSQLPKDRFSAERLKGVDSTLKIQPAKLEDSAVYLCASSRRLAGGPRVEDQYFGPGTRLLVL.

About this clonotype: In this CDR3 the conserved last residue, phenylalanine or tryptophan, is missing, so a read error is likely. The chain is built from TRBV6-5 and TRBJ2-5; 14 nucleotides align to TRBD2. The CDR3 extends over 17 amino acids. CDR1 and CDR2 from the germline V gene are MNHEY and SVGAGI. The chain's CDR3 is CTSSPTTSGRARETQYL. The CDR3 region has the DNA TGTACCAGCAGCCCTACGACTAGCGGGAGGGCCAGAGAGACCCAGTACTTA.

This clonotype appeared many times. The rearrangement links TRBV30 to TRBJ2-3, with D perhaps matching TRBD2 (5 bases). CDR1 is GTSNPN, CDR2 SVGIG, per germline (reference sequence). The CDR3 consists of 15 residues. The germline V and J ends were trimmed by 3 bases and 2 bases, with 15 bases remaining between them. In DNA form, the CDR3 reads TGTGCCTGGAGCTTCGAGGGATTCTCCACAGATACGCAGTATTTT. Translated, it gives CAWSFEGFSTDTQYF.

The chain is built from TRBV6-6 and TRBJ2-1; 8 positions match TRBD2. TRBJ2-7 matches the DNA end more closely, so the J call is doubtful. Germline V gene lookup returns CDR1 MNHNY and CDR2 SVGAGI (reference sequence). The CDR3 runs to 17 residues. The CDR3 DNA follows: TGTGCCAGCAGTGCCGGGACTAGTGGGAGCGGGGTCGATGAGCAGTACTTC. It is translated as CASSAGTSGSGVDEQYF.

The chain recombines TRBV29-1 with TRBJ2-5; possibly TRBD2 for D (5 bases). The DNA end is a closer match to TRBJ2-1, so the J assignment may be wrong. In germline, CDR1 is SQVTM, CDR2 ANQGSEA. The CDR3 extends over 14 amino acids. The CDR3: CSVDAGATQKAQFF. For the CDR3, the DNA is TGCAGCGTTGACGCGGGTGCAACTCAAAAGGCCCAGTTCTTC.

This clonotype has a single count. The V and J genes are TRBV5-1 and TRBJ1-2, with 8 bases that match TRBD1. CDR3 length: 14 amino acids. With V trimmed by 4 bases and J by 12 bases, 14 bases remained unmatched. Germline loops: CDR1 SGHRS, CDR2 YFSETQ. The CDR3 region has the DNA TGCGCCAGCAGCCTGGACAGGGCCGCCTATGACCACACCTTC. Protein: CASSLDRAAYDHTF.

For this clonotype: Relative to the germline gene, one junction end is altered; a read error may explain this. This chain uses TRBV30 with TRBJ2-7; TRBD2 aligns across 11 bases. The CDR3 is 15 amino acids. CDR1 is GTSNPN, CDR2 SVGIG, per germline (reference sequence). The chain's CDR3 is CACPTSGSGISEQNF. For the CDR3, the DNA is TGTGCATGCCCCACTAGCGGGAGCGGAATCAGCGAGCAGAACTTC.

The chain uses TRBV7-9 and TRBJ2-5, with D possibly called TRBD1 or TRBD2 (5 bases each). Per the germline V gene, CDR1 is SEHNR and CDR2 is FQNEAQ (reference sequence). Trimming shortened V by 5 bases and J by 1 base, and 23 bases separated the two germline ends. The CDR3 length is 18 residues. The chain's CDR3 is CASSRQSGGGPFQETQYF. For the CDR3, the DNA is TGTGCCAGCAGCAGACAGAGTGGTGGGGGACCATTCCAAGAGACCCAGTACTTC.

On this clonotype: A read error may account for a junction end that differs from germline. V gene TRBV5-1 combines with J gene TRBJ1-1; D gene ambiguous. Germline CDR1 and CDR2: SGHRS and YFSETQ. This CDR3 is built from 14 residues. The CDR3 nucleotides are TGCACCAGCAACCTGGAACGGGGAAGCACTGAAGCTTTCTTT. Its protein product is CTSNLERGSTEAFF. The full variable domain, with the rest looked up from reference TRBV5-1 and TRBJ1-1, is KAGVTQTPRYLIKTRGQQVTLSCSPISGHRSVSWYQQTPGQGLQFLFEYFSETQRNKGNFPGRFSGRQFSNSRSEMNVSTLELGDSALYLCTSNLERGSTEAFFGQGTRLTVV.

This clonotype occurred many times. The V call is TRBV28, the J call TRBJ1-3, with a weak D call TRBD1 (6 bases). Germline-derived CDR1 and CDR2 are MDHEN and SYDVKM. The CDR3 spans 15 residues. V was pared by 2 bases and J by 4 bases, with 12 bases between. The CDR3 DNA reads TGTGCCAGCAGTTTAAGCGCGGGGGCAGGAAACACCATATATTTT. It codes for CASSLSAGAGNTIYF.

As concerns this clonotype: At one of its ends the junction is not consistent with the germline gene, which may arise from a read error. V and J are TRBV7-9 and TRBJ2-7; D is ambiguous. Germline V gives CDR1 SEHNR, CDR2 FQNEAQ (reference sequence). The CDR3 contains 11 residues. CDR3 coding DNA: TGTGCCAGCAGCCTAACCTACGAGCAGCACTTC. This sequence encodes CASSLTYEQHF. Full variable domain (remainder filled in from reference TRBV7-9 and TRBJ2-7): DTGVSQNPRHKITKRGQNVTFRCDPISEHNRLYWYRQTLGQGPEFLTYFQNEAQLEKSRLLSDRFSAERPKGSFSTLEIQRTEQGDSAMYLCASSLTYEQHFGPGTRLTVT.

With regard to this clonotype: Mismatch with germline at one junction end may stem from a read error. The chain joins TRBV7-2 to TRBJ2-2; D is unclear. The V gene's germline CDR1 is SGHTA and CDR2 FQGNSA. This CDR3 is built from 14 residues. DNA of the CDR3: TGTGCCAGCAACTTATCGGGGAACACCGGGGAGCTGTTTTTT. It specifies CASNLSGNTGELFF.

This clonotype was counted a few times. The CDR3 is CTSTQGSYNEQFF. In DNA form, the CDR3 reads TGTACTAGCACGCAGGGATCCTACAATGAGCAGTTCTTC. The rearrangement links TRBV12-3 or TRBV12-4 to TRBJ2-1; TRBD2 is a possible D gene (6 bases). This CDR3 is built from 13 residues.

This clonotype showed up many times. V and J are TRBV10-2 and TRBJ1-1; D unresolved. This CDR3 is 14 amino acids long. Trimming stripped 4 bases from V and 6 bases from J, with 15 bases between. The germline gives CDR1 WSHSY, CDR2 SAAADI. DNA for the CDR3: TGCGCCAGCAGTGCAAAAGTATTTGCCTCTGAAGCTTTCTTT. Translating it yields CASSAKVFASEAFF.